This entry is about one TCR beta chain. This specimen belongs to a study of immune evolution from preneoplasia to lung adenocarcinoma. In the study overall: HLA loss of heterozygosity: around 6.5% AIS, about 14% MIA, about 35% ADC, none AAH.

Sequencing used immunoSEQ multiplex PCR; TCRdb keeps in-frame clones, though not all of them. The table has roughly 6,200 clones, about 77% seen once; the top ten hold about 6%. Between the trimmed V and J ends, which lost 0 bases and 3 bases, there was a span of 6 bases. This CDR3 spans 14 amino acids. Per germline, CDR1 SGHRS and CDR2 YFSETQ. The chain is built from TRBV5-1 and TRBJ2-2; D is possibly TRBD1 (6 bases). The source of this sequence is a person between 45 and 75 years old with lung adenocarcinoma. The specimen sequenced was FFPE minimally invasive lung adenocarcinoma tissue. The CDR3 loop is CASSLGTDTGELFF. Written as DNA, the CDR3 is TGCGCCAGCAGCTTGGGGACAGACACCGGGGAGCTGTTTTTT.